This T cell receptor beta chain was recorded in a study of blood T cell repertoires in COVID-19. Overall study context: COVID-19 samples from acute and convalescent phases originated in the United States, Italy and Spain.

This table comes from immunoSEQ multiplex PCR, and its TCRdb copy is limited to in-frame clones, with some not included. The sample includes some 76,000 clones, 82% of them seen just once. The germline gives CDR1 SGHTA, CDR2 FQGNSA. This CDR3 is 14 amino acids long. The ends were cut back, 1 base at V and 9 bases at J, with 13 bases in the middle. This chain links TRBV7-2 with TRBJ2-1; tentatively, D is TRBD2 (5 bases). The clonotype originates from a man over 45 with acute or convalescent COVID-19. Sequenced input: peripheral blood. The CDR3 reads CASSLESSLGEQFF. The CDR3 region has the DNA TGTGCCAGCAGCTTAGAGTCTAGCTTGGGTGAGCAGTTCTTC. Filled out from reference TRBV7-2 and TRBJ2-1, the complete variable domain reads GAGVSQSPSNKVTEKGKDVELRCDPISGHTALYWYRQSLGQGLEFLIYFQGNSAPDKSGLPSDRFSAERTGGSVSTLTIQRTQQEDSAVYLCASSLESSLGEQFFGPGTRLTVL.